The clone carrying this T cell receptor beta chain occurred many times. What it binds is not known. This sample was included in a study of T cell repertoires in cytomegalovirus infection. TCRdb itself ran the reads through MiXCR, one entry per CDR3 protein. The sample yields around 210,000 distinct CDR3 sequences, roughly 6.5% seen once. The study's findings and limits: Dominating the ex vivo response were HLA-C-restricted CMV-specific TCR beta clonotypes.

Germline V gives CDR1 SGHTA, CDR2 FQGNSA. The CDR3 covers 13 residues. V was trimmed by 5 bases and J by 3 bases, leaving 11 bases between them. The receptor was isolated from a human donor in good health (CMV status not recorded). Some clones in this sample may be carry-over from other donors' samples. The rearrangement joins TRBV7-2 to TRBJ2-7; D is possibly TRBD2 (5 bases). Sequencing input: PBMCs. This chain's CDR3 is CASSDGLGYEQYF. As DNA, the CDR3 is TGTGCCAGCAGCGACGGACTGGGCTACGAGCAGTACTTC.